The 4 T cell receptor beta chains listed next were all sequenced from one sample in a study of T cell repertoires in cytomegalovirus infection. TCRdb re-called the reads through MiXCR, storing one row per CDR3 protein. The data hold nearly 700,000 distinct CDR3 sequences, with 33% observed a single time. These receptors' targets are unknown. The sample here was cultured PBMCs, taken from culture after CMV antigen stimulation. Receptors were obtained from a human donor in good health (CMV status not recorded). Some clones in this sample may be carry-over from other donors' samples.

The genes are TRBV7-2 and TRBJ2-1; TRBD2 aligns across 16 bases. CDR3 length: 14 residues. The trim removed 4 bases at V and 15 bases at J, leaving 6 bases unmatched. The V gene's germline CDR1 is SGHTA and CDR2 FQGNSA. CDR3 loop: CASSSGLAGGPAFF. The CDR3 nucleotides read TGTGCCAGCAGCTCGGGACTAGCGGGAGGGCCTGCGTTCTTC.

The genes are TRBV5-1 and TRBJ2-2; D gene unclear. Germline CDR1 SGHRS, CDR2 YFSETQ. Trimming removed 1 base from V and 0 bases from J, with 7 bases in between. The CDR3 has 15 residues. CDR3 nucleotides: TGCGCCAGCAGCTTGAACAACGCGAACACCGGGGAGCTGTTTTTT. Protein: CASSLNNANTGELFF.

This clonotype showed up just a few times. The chain has TRBV25-1 and TRBJ2-1; D unclear. Germline V gene data show CDR1 as MGHDK and CDR2 as SYGVNS. The CDR3 consists of 12 residues. The CDR3, as DNA: TGTGCAACTGGCCTTGGGGACAATGAGCAGTTCTTC. It specifies CATGLGDNEQFF.

V and J are TRBV12-3 or TRBV12-4 and TRBJ2-3, with 10 bases that match TRBD2. The V and J ends lost 6 bases and 4 bases, in that order; junction bases with no gene match: 10. This CDR3 region has 16 residues. The chain's CDR3 is CASSPPSGRAADTQYF. DNA of the CDR3: TGTGCCAGCAGCCCCCCAAGCGGGAGGGCCGCAGATACGCAGTATTTT.